This section outlines one T cell receptor (beta chain) sequence together with its context. These data come from a study of radiation and T cells in renal cell carcinoma. TCRdb's table, derived via immunoSEQ multiplex PCR, lists solely in-frame clones and lacks some. This sample has about 140,000 clones, with approximately 86% found just once. Time point noted: blood 4 weeks post-SBRT, at nephrectomy. Treatment defined: 15 Gy SBRT to primary tumor, nephrectomy 4 weeks later. V lost 7 bases and J 10 bases, leaving 22 bases between the germline ends. Germline-derived CDR1 and CDR2 are MNHEY and SMNVEV (reference sequence). This CDR3 contains 15 residues.

The chain is built from TRBV27 and TRBJ2-2; D gene ambiguous. The receptor's source is a woman aged 45-65 years with renal cell carcinoma. Sequences were derived from blood, sampled from a patient whose treatment included radiotherapy and nephrectomy. The chain's CDR3 is CASTLESGGFTELFF. The CDR3 bases are TGTGCCAGCACCCTCGAGTCGGGTGGCTTCACGGAGCTGTTTTTT.